The sequence of this T cell receptor beta chain was determined in a study of shared clonotypes between healthy human individuals. Study-level background: Per donor, three plates held CD4 naive cells, three held CD4 memory, two held CD8 naive and one held CD8 memory.

Germline V gene data show CDR1 as MNHNS and CDR2 as SASEGT. This CDR3 comprises 12 residues. The ends were cut back, 4 bases at V and 4 bases at J, with 7 bases in the middle. Recent vaccinations or acute infections were absent in the healthy HIV-negative adult donors. A split of CD4+ cells into CD45RA+ naive and CD45RA-negative memory subsets was performed. Authors' methods: ImmunoSEQ output held junction-only sequences without quality scores, so filtering differed. Some clones are missing from TCRdb's copy, which holds only in-frame ones; the method was immunoSEQ multiplex PCR. Clone size and V and J calls were adopted from that table, with D and trimming inferred from the DNA. The sample consists of 850,000 to 1,200,000 clones, 65% to 75% of them appearing once.

The source material was memory CD4+ T cells sorted from blood. The subset: CD45RA-negative fraction. This clonotype originated in a man aged 18 to 29 in good health. The J gene is TRBJ1-1, the V gene TRBV6-1; D uncertain. CDR3 sequence reads: CASSVSGTEAFF. In nucleotides, the CDR3 is TGTGCCAGCAGTGTTTCGGGCACTGAAGCTTTCTTT.